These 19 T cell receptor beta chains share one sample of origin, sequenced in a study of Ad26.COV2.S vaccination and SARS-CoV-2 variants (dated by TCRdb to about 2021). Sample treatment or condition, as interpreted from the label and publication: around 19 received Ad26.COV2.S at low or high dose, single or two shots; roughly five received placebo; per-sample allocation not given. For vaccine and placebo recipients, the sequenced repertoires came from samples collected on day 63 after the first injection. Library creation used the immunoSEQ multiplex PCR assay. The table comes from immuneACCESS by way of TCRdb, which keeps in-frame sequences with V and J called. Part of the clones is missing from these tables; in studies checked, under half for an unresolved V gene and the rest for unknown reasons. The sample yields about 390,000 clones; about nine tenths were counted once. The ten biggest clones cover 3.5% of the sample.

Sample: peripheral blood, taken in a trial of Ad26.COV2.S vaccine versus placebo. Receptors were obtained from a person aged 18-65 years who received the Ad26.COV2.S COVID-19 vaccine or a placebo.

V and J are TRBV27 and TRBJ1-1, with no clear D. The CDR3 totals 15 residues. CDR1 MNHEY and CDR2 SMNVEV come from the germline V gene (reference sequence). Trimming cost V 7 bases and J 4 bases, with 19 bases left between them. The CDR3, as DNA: TGTGCCAGCAACCCAGAACGTGAGGTGGGCACTGAAGCTTTCTTT. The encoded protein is CASNPEREVGTEAFF.

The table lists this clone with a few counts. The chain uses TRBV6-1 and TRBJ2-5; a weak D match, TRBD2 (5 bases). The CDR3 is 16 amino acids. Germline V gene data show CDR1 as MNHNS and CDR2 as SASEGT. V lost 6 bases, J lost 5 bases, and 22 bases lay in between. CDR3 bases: TGTGCCAGCAGCGAACATCCGATAGAGAGGAGGGAGACCCAGTACTTC. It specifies CASSEHPIERRETQYF.

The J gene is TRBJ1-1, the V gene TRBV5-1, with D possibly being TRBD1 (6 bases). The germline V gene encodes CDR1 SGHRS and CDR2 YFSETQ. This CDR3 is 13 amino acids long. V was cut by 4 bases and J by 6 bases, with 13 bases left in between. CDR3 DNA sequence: TGCGCCAGCAGCAAAGTTGGGGGCGCTGAAGCTTTCTTT. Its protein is CASSKVGGAEAFF.

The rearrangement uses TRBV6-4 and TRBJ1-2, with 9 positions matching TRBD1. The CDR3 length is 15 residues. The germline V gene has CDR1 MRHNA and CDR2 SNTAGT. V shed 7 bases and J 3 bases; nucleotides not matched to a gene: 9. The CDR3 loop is CASKLTGGLDYGYTF. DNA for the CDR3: TGTGCCAGCAAACTCACAGGGGGCTTAGACTATGGCTACACCTTC.

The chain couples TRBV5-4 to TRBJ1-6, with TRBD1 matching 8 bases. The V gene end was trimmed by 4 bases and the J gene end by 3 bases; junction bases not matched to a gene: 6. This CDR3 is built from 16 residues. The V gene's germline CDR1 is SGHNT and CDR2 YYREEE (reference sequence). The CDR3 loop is CASSPGTGGYNSPLHF. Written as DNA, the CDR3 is TGTGCCAGCAGCCCGGGGACAGGAGGCTATAATTCACCCCTCCACTTT. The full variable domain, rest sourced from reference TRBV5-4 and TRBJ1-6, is ETGVTQSPTHLIKTRGQQVTLRCSSQSGHNTVSWYQQALGQGPQFIFQYYREEENGRGNFPPRFSGLQFPNYSSELNVNALELDDSALYLCASSPGTGGYNSPLHFGNGTRLTVT.

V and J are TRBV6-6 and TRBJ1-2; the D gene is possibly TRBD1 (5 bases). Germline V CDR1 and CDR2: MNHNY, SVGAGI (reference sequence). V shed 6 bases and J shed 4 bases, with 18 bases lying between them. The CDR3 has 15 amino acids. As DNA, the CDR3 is TGTGCCAGCAGAGCAGACGCCGGGGGATCCTATGGCTACACCTTC. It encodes CASRADAGGSYGYTF.

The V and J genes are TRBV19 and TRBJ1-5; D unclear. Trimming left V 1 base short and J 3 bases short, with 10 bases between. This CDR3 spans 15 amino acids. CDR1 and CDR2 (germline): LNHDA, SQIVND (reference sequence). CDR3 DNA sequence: TGTGCCAGTAGTATAGTCACAGATGTCAATCAGCCCCAGCATTTT. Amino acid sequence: CASSIVTDVNQPQHF.

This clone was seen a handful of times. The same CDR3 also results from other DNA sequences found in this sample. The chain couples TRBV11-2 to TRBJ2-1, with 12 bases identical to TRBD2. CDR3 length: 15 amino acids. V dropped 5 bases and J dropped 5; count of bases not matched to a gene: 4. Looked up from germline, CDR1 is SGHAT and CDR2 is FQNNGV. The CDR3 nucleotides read TGTGCCAGCAGCCTTACTAGCGGGGGGCACAATGAGCAGTTCTTC. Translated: CASSLTSGGHNEQFF.

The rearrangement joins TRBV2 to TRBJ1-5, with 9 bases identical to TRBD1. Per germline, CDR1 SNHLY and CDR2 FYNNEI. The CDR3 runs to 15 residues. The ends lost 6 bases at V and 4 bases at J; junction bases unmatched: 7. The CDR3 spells CASSVQGAQNQPQHF. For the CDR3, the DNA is TGTGCCAGCAGCGTACAGGGGGCCCAGAATCAGCCCCAGCATTTT. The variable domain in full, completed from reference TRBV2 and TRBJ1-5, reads EPEVTQTPSHQVTQMGQEVILRCVPISNHLYFYWYRQILGQKVEFLVSFYNNEISEKSEIFDDQFSVERPDGSNFTLKIRSTKLEDSAMYFCASSVQGAQNQPQHFGDGTRLSIL.

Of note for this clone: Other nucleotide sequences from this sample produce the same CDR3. The CDR3 DNA reads as TGTGCCAGCAGTCTAGCGGCGGGAACCTACGAGCAGTACTTC. Its translation is CASSLAAGTYEQYF. V and J are TRBV27 and TRBJ2-7; 7 nucleotides align to TRBD2. The CDR3 extends over 14 amino acids. CDR1 is MNHEY, CDR2 SMNVEV, per germline (reference sequence). The trim removed 5 bases at V and 2 bases at J, leaving 6 bases unmatched.

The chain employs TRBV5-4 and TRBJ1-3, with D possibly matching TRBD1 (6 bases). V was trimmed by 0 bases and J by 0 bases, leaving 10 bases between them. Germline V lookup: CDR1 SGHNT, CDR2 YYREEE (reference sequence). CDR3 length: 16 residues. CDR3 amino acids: CASSLDGQRSGNTIYF. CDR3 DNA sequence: TGTGCCAGCAGCTTGGACGGACAGCGCTCTGGAAACACCATATATTTT.

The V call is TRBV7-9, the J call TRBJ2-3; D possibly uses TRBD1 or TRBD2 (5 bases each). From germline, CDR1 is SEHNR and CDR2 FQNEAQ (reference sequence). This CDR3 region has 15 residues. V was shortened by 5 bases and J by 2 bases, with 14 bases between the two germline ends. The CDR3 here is CASSLPGPNTDTQYF. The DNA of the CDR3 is TGTGCCAGCAGCCTACCGGGACCTAACACAGATACGCAGTATTTT. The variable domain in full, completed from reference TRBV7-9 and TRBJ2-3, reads DTGVSQNPRHKITKRGQNVTFRCDPISEHNRLYWYRQTLGQGPEFLTYFQNEAQLEKSRLLSDRFSAERPKGSFSTLEIQRTEQGDSAMYLCASSLPGPNTDTQYFGPGTRLTVL.

This CDR3 is CASTTRTSGGINEQFF. Written as DNA, the CDR3 is TGTGCCAGTACAACCCGGACTAGCGGGGGGATTAATGAGCAGTTCTTC. The V call is TRBV19, the J call TRBJ2-1; 14 bases line up with TRBD2. Germline values: CDR1 LNHDA, CDR2 SQIVND (reference sequence). The CDR3 contains 16 residues. V lost 7 bases, J lost 7 bases, and 9 bases stayed unmatched.

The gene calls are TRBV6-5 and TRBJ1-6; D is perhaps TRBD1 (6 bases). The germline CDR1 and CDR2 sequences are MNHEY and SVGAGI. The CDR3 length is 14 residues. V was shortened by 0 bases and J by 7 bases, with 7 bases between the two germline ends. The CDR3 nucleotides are TGTGCCAGCAGTTACTCGACAGGCAATTCACCCCTCCACTTT. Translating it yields CASSYSTGNSPLHF.

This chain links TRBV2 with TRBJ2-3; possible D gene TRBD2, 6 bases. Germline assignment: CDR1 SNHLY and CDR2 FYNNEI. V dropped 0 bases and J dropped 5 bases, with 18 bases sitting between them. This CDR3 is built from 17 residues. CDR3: CASSEAGTRGWRDTQYF. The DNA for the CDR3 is TGTGCCAGCAGTGAAGCCGGGACTCGGGGGTGGCGAGATACGCAGTATTTT.

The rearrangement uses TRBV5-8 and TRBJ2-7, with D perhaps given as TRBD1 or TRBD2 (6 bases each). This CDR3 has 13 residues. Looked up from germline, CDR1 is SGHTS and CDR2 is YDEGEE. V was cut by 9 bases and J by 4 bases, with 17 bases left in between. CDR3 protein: CATPYREEYEQYF. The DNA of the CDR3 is TGTGCCACCCCGTACAGGGAGGAATACGAGCAGTACTTC.

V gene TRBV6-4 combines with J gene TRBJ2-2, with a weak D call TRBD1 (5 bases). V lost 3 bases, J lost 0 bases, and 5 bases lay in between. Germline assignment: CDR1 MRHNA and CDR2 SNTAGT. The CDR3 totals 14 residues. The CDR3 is CASSEGANTGELFF. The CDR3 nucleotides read TGTGCCAGCAGTGAAGGGGCGAACACCGGGGAGCTGTTTTTT.

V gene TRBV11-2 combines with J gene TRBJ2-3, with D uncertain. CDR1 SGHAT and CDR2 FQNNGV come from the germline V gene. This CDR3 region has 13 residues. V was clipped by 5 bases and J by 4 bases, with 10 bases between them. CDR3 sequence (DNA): TGTGCCAGCAGCCCGGGTAGGGCAGATACGCAGTATTTT. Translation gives CASSPGRADTQYF.

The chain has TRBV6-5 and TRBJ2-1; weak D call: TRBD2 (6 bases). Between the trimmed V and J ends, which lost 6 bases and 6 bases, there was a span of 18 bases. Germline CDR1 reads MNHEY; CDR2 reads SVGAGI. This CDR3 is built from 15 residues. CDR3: CASRYRDSPPNEQFF. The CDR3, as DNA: TGTGCCAGCAGATACCGGGACTCTCCCCCCAATGAGCAGTTCTTC.